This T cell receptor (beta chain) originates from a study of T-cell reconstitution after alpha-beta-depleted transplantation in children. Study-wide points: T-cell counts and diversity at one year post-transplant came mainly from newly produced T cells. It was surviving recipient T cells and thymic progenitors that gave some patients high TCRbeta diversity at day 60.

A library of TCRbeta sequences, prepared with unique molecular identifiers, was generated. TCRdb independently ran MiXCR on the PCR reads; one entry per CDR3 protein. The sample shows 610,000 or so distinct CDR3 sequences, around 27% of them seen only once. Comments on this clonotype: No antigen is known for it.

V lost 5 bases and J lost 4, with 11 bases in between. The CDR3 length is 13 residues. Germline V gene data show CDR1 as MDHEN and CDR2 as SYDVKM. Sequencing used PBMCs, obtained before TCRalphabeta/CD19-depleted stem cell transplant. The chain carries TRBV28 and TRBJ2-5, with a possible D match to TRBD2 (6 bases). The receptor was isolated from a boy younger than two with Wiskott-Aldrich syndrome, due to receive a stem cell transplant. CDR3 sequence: CASSEGGVETQYF. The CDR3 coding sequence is TGTGCCAGCAGTGAGGGCGGGGTAGAGACCCAGTACTTC.